A selection of T cell receptor beta chains follows, all from one sample in a study of blood T cells in healthy people across ages. TCRdb independently ran MiXCR on the 5' RACE reads; one entry per CDR3 protein. The sample shows about 1,400,000 distinct CDR3 sequences, approximately 40% of them seen only once. The sample comprised blood. These receptors all come from a young woman in good health. Both conserved end residues are part of each CDR3. The D gene is left open where the match is weak. The size entry is marked missing in some rows and otherwise reads once, few, many or a size class.

TRBV4-1,TRBD1,NA,TRBJ2-7,CASSQQPAQGMREQYF,TGCGCCAGCAGCCAACAACCCGCACAGGGGATGAGAGAGCAGTACTTC
TRBV29-1,NA,NA,TRBJ1-5,CSVRTPNQPQHF,TGCAGCGTTCGTACGCCCAATCAGCCCCAGCATTTT
TRBV6-5,TRBD1,NA,TRBJ1-2,CASSYGQGAGYTF,TGTGCCAGCAGTTATGGACAGGGCGCTGGCTACACCTTC
TRBV3-1,NA,few,TRBJ1-2,CASRRQGDANYGYTF,TGTGCCAGCAGACGCCAAGGAGATGCTAACTATGGCTACACCTTC
TRBV20-1,NA,few,TRBJ1-1,CSARAGGAFF,TGCAGTGCTAGAGCCGGCGGAGCTTTCTTT
TRBV5-1,NA,NA,TRBJ1-1,CASSLGGNKVPEAFF,TGCGCCAGCAGCTTGGGAGGAAATAAGGTACCTGAAGCTTTCTTT
TRBV7-3,TRBD1,once,TRBJ2-3,CASSLTGTSSGTGGADTQYF,TGTGCCAGCAGCTTAACGGGGACTTCCTCCGGGACAGGGGGGGCAGATACGCAGTATTTT
TRBV5-1,NA,NA,TRBJ2-1,CASRLEGRPYNEQFF,TGCGCCAGCAGGCTAGAGGGGCGTCCCTACAATGAGCAGTTCTTC
TRBV5-1,TRBD2,NA,TRBJ2-2,CASSLEAGVYTGELFF,TGCGCCAGCAGCTTGGAGGCGGGAGTGTACACCGGGGAGCTGTTTTTT
TRBV6-1,NA,NA,TRBJ2-7,CASRIGDNEQYF,TGTGCCAGTCGGATCGGAGACAATGAGCAGTACTTC
TRBV20-1,TRBD2,few,TRBJ2-1,CSARTGDSGRSEQFF,TGCAGTGCTAGGACTGGAGATAGCGGGAGAAGTGAGCAGTTCTTC
TRBV9,TRBD2,NA,TRBJ2-3,CASSVGASGGGDTQYF,TGTGCCAGCAGCGTAGGCGCTAGCGGGGGGGGAGATACGCAGTATTTT
TRBV24-1,TRBD1,NA,TRBJ2-7,CATSDTGTGASYEQYF,TGTGCCACCAGTGACACCGGGACAGGGGCCTCCTACGAGCAGTACTTC
TRBV10-3,NA,NA,TRBJ2-3,CAISAGRPDTDTQYF,TGTGCCATCAGTGCCGGGCGACCCGACACAGATACGCAGTATTTT
TRBV2,TRBD1,few,TRBJ2-3,CASSRDRGLDTQYF,TGTGCCAGCAGCCGGGACAGGGGGTTGGATACGCAGTATTTT